This paragraph covers one TCR beta chain sequence. No antigen is known for it. Looked up from germline, CDR1 is SNHLY and CDR2 is FYNNEI. Losses at the gene ends were 6 bases for V and 7 bases for J; bases not matched to a gene: 7. This CDR3 is 15 amino acids long. This record belongs to a study of OX40 agonist ivuxolimab in advanced cancers. Looking at the study overall: Prior anti-PD-1, anti-PD-L1 or anti-CTLA-4 therapy was allowed; roughly 40% had some. Study-level results: Expanded clones were, on average, more numerous in CD8+ T cells than in CD4+.

Sequencing was performed with immunoSEQ multiplex PCR; in TCRdb, only in-frame clones are kept and a portion is missing. The sample shows fewer than 70,000 clones, roughly 80% of them seen only once. This TCR derives from an adult with an advanced solid tumor such as melanoma, head and neck, liver or kidney cancer. The sample in question was CD4+ or CD8+ T cells sorted from blood, obtained in a trial of the OX40 agonist ivuxolimab. The V call is TRBV2, the J call TRBJ2-2; TRBD2 agrees at 11 bases. The CDR3 region has the DNA TGTGCCAGCAGCCCTAGCGGGAGGCTAGGCGGGGAGCTGTTTTTT. Translated: CASSPSGRLGGELFF.